Below are 13 T cell receptor beta chains sequenced from a single sample in a study of blood T cells in healthy people across ages. Primers used in a second PCR of roughly 6 to 12 cycles were a sample-barcoded 5' primer and a J-beta primer mix. TCRdb used MiXCR to reprocess the 5' RACE reads, holding one entry per CDR3 protein. The repertoire holds some 1.5 million distinct CDR3 sequences, with 28% as singletons. Specimen: blood. These receptors originate from a woman aged 25 to 39 in good health.

This clonotype was detected ten times or more. The CDR3 loop reads CASSLQGSPYEQYF. In DNA, the CDR3 is TGTGCCAGCAGTCTACAGGGAAGCCCCTACGAGCAGTACTTC. The chain combines TRBV7-2 with TRBJ2-7, with D maybe TRBD1 (6 bases). The CDR3 runs to 14 residues. V lost 6 bases, J lost 2 bases, and 14 bases lay in between. Per germline, CDR1 SGHTA and CDR2 FQGNSA.

The sample holds many counts of this clonotype. The rearrangement links TRBV20-1 to TRBJ2-7; D possibly corresponds to TRBD2 (6 bases). Germline CDR1 is DFQATT and CDR2 is SNEGSKA (reference sequence). The V end lost 5 bases, the J end lost 1 base, and 18 bases lay between the germline ends. The CDR3 consists of 15 residues. The CDR3 loop is CSAGPTTGGSYEQYF. CDR3 nucleotides: TGCAGTGCTGGACCAACGACTGGGGGGTCCTACGAGCAGTACTTC.

This clonotype was counted a few times. A much larger clone differs from this one at a single base, so this may be a read error. The chain uses TRBV4-3 and TRBJ2-5; maybe TRBD2 (6 bases). The J call may be incorrect, as the DNA end agrees better with TRBJ2-7. CDR1 and CDR2 (germline): LGHNA, YSLEER. The CDR3 is 15 amino acids. CDR3 in DNA: TGCGCCAGCAGCCAAGATATGGGAGGTTGTGGCGAGCAGTACTTC. Its translation: CASSQDMGGCGEQYF.

This clonotype has at least ten counts. This chain links TRBV5-1 with TRBJ1-2; 7 nucleotides agree with TRBD1. After removal of 0 bases from V and 3 bases from J, the junction contained 2 bases not matched to a gene. The CDR3 runs to 14 residues. Per the germline V gene, CDR1 is SGHRS and CDR2 is YFSETQ. The CDR3 loop reads CASSLATGDYGYTF. CDR3 coding DNA: TGCGCCAGCAGCTTGGCCACAGGGGACTATGGCTACACCTTC.

The V gene is TRBV29-1, the J gene TRBJ2-4, with 10 bases fitting TRBD2. This CDR3 comprises 14 residues. The germline CDR1 and CDR2 sequences are SQVTM and ANQGSEA. After removal of 5 bases from V and 3 bases from J, the junction contained 4 bases not matched to a gene. CDR3 DNA: TGCAGCGTTCTCGGACTAGCGGACAAAAACATTCAGTACTTC. As protein: CSVLGLADKNIQYF.

V gene TRBV20-1 combines with J gene TRBJ2-1; TRBD2 might be the D (6 bases). The CDR3 totals 11 residues. CDR1 is DFQATT and CDR2 is SNEGSKA in the germline V gene (reference sequence). Trimming shortened V by 3 bases and J by 12 bases, and 12 bases separated the two germline ends. The CDR3 is CSASGSYGQFF. CDR3 DNA: TGCAGTGCTAGCGGGAGCTATGGGCAGTTCTTC.

The chain combines TRBV7-2 with TRBJ2-1, with no clear D. The CDR3 is made up of 11 amino acids. Trimming removed 6 bases from V and 10 bases from J, with 10 bases in between. The germline CDR1 and CDR2 sequences are SGHTA and FQGNSA. The CDR3 loop reads CASRTSREQFF. The CDR3 DNA reads as TGTGCCAGCAGAACTTCCAGGGAGCAGTTCTTC.

V gene TRBV7-2 combines with J gene TRBJ2-5; 8 bases are a match to TRBD1. The J call may be incorrect, as the DNA end agrees better with TRBJ2-7. The CDR3 covers 19 residues. CDR1 is SGHTA, CDR2 FQGNSA, per germline. CDR3 loop: CASSLQPTLWTGTHVEQYF. The CDR3 DNA follows: TGTGCCAGCAGCTTACAACCTACGCTTTGGACAGGGACCCACGTCGAGCAGTACTTC.

Worth noting for this clonotype: A read error may explain this, as a much larger clone is one base away. The rearrangement joins TRBV18 to TRBJ2-5; a possible D gene is TRBD2 (6 bases). TRBJ2-7 matches the DNA end more closely, so the J call is doubtful. CDR1 is KGHSH, CDR2 LQKENI, per germline. The CDR3 is 14 residues long. The CDR3 sequence: CAGSPGVERREQYF. The CDR3 nucleotides are TGTGCCGGCTCACCGGGAGTAGAGCGTCGCGAGCAGTACTTC.

This clonotype has ten or more counts. J is TRBJ2-5 and V is TRBV14; a weak D match, TRBD2 (6 bases). The V end was cut by 4 bases, the J end by 2 bases, with 11 bases between. The CDR3 has 14 residues. Germline V lookup: CDR1 SGHDN, CDR2 FVKESK. CDR3 DNA sequence: TGTGCCAGCAGCCTCGTCGGGAGACAAGAGACCCAGTACTTC. It yields the protein CASSLVGRQETQYF.

There are many counts of this clonotype. The J gene is TRBJ1-2, the V gene TRBV7-2; a possible D gene is TRBD1 (5 bases). Germline V gene sequence: CDR1 SGHTA, CDR2 FQGNSA. V was pared by 0 bases and J by 2 bases, with 10 bases between. CDR3 length: 15 residues. The CDR3 DNA is TGTGCCAGCAGCTTAGCCCATGGGGCGAACTATGGCTACACCTTC. Translation: CASSLAHGANYGYTF.

The CDR3: CSARDHGTSGGRAQFF. The CDR3 region has the DNA TGCAGTGCTAGAGATCACGGGACTAGCGGGGGTCGGGCGCAGTTCTTC. The rearrangement links TRBV20-1 to TRBJ2-1; 14 bases are a match to TRBD2. CDR3 length: 16 residues. The germline V gene has CDR1 DFQATT and CDR2 SNEGSKA (reference sequence). With V trimmed by 0 bases and J by 12 bases, 10 bases remained unmatched.

A remark on this clonotype: This may come from a read error, since a much larger clone is one base off. The chain carries TRBV5-1 and TRBJ2-4; possible D gene TRBD2, 6 bases. The CDR3 has 19 amino acids. Looked up from germline, CDR1 is SGHRS and CDR2 is YFSETQ. CDR3 region: CASSLDGSQLLLAKNTQYF. DNA for the CDR3: TGCGCCAGCAGCTTGGACGGCAGCCAACTCCTACTAGCCAAAAACACTCAGTACTTC.